These 17 T cell receptor beta chains came from one sample sequenced in a study of cytomegalovirus exposure and HLA in healthy donors. The PCR had 60 Vbeta and 13 Jbeta primers. The method was immunoSEQ multiplex PCR; TCRdb's version includes in-frame clones alone and lacks a portion of them. Of about 98,000 clones in the sample, around 75% were seen once. The source material was PBMCs. All receptors derive from a young man in good health and CMV-seropositive.

The V gene is TRBV6-6, the J gene TRBJ2-3; 16 bases map to TRBD2. The CDR3 runs 14 residues. J was trimmed by 14 bases and V by 6 bases; bases with no gene match: 8. CDR1 is MNHNY and CDR2 is SVGAGI in the germline V gene (reference sequence). The CDR3 coding sequence is TGTGCCAGCAGCCCCGGGACTAGCGGGGGGGCCAGGTATTTT. Residues: CASSPGTSGGARYF.

This clone turned up a few times. The chain combines TRBV7-3 with TRBJ2-7; 8 positions match TRBD1. The V and J ends lost 5 bases and 4 bases, in that order; junction bases with no gene match: 7. Germline CDR1 is SGHTA and CDR2 is FQGTGA. CDR3 length: 14 residues. The CDR3 is CASSPGQGGYEQYF. CDR3 in DNA: TGTGCCAGCAGCCCCGGACAGGGTGGATACGAGCAGTACTTC.

The CDR3 region is CASSRGGLGGDTQYF. As DNA, the CDR3 is TGTGCCAGCAGCCGGGGGGGCCTAGGGGGAGATACGCAGTATTTT. The V gene is TRBV28, the J gene TRBJ2-3, with 8 bases fitting TRBD2. The germline V gene encodes CDR1 MDHEN and CDR2 SYDVKM. V shed 6 bases and J 5 bases; nucleotides not matched to a gene: 10. This CDR3 is built from 15 residues.

The chain is built from TRBV9 and TRBJ1-2; 7 positions agree with TRBD1. CDR3 length: 17 amino acids. Trimming removed 1 base from V and 6 bases from J; junction bases left unmatched: 15. Looked up from germline, CDR1 is SGDLS and CDR2 is YYNGEE. This CDR3 reads CASSVRTGATSIDGYTF. As DNA, the CDR3 is TGTGCCAGCAGCGTAAGAACAGGGGCGACTTCTATTGATGGCTACACCTTC.

The chain combines TRBV11-2 with TRBJ2-7, with a tentative D call TRBD1 (5 bases). CDR3 length equals 14 residues. Germline V gene sequence: CDR1 SGHAT, CDR2 FQNNGV. The V end lost 2 bases, the J end lost 3 bases, and 11 bases lay between the germline ends. DNA of the CDR3: TGTGCCAGCAGCTTAAGACAGACAATCTACGAGCAGTACTTC. This sequence encodes CASSLRQTIYEQYF.

The chain carries TRBV9 and TRBJ2-7; 10 bases are a match to TRBD2. This CDR3 is 16 amino acids long. The germline V gene has CDR1 SGDLS and CDR2 YYNGEE. The V segment lost 0 bases and the J segment 3 bases; nucleotides outside the gene matches: 6. This chain's CDR3 is CASSVGPSGGVYEQYF. The CDR3 coding sequence is TGTGCCAGCAGCGTAGGGCCCAGCGGGGGGGTCTACGAGCAGTACTTC. The variable domain in full, with the rest retrieved from reference TRBV9 and TRBJ2-7, is DSGVTQTPKHLITATGQRVTLRCSPRSGDLSVYWYQQSLDQGLQFLIQYYNGEERAKGNILERFSAQQFPDLHSELNLSSLELGDSALYFCASSVGPSGGVYEQYFGPGTRLTVT.

This chain uses TRBV7-9 with TRBJ1-1, with D possibly TRBD1 on 5 matching bases. Germline V gives CDR1 SEHNR, CDR2 FQNEAQ (reference sequence). Trimming shortened V by 4 bases and J by 8 bases, and 26 bases separated the two germline ends. This CDR3 spans 17 amino acids. The CDR3 sequence: CASSSLLIYLDRSEAFF. CDR3 in DNA: TGTGCCAGCAGCTCGCTCCTGATATATCTCGACAGAAGCGAAGCTTTCTTT.

The chain uses TRBV6-1 and TRBJ2-7; D ambiguous. The V and J ends lost 0 bases and 4 bases respectively, with 10 bases between them. Per germline, CDR1 MNHNS and CDR2 SASEGT. CDR3 length: 14 amino acids. The CDR3 DNA is TGTGCCAGCAGTGAAGCGCTAGATAGGTACGAGCAGTACTTC. It encodes CASSEALDRYEQYF.

This clone was counted between two and nine times. The chain combines TRBV19 with TRBJ2-7; 8 positions match TRBD1. The CDR3 is made up of 15 amino acids. Germline V gives CDR1 LNHDA, CDR2 SQIVND (reference sequence). The V gene end was trimmed by 0 bases and the J gene end by 2 bases; junction bases not matched to a gene: 3. CDR3 residues: CASSIEWGQAYEQYF. The DNA of the CDR3 is TGTGCCAGTAGTATAGAATGGGGACAGGCCTACGAGCAGTACTTC.

The chain carries TRBV29-1 and TRBJ2-3; 9 nucleotides line up with TRBD1. The V and J ends lost 1 base and 4 bases, in that order; junction bases with no gene match: 12. Germline V gives CDR1 SQVTM, CDR2 ANQGSEA. This CDR3 region has 17 residues. CDR3 amino acids: CSVEATRDREEADTQYF. Here the CDR3 DNA reads TGCAGCGTTGAAGCAACCCGGGACAGGGAAGAAGCAGATACGCAGTATTTT.

The chain joins TRBV18 to TRBJ2-7; TRBD1 matches at 8 bases. V trimming: 1 base; J trimming: 1 base; junction bases outside the gene matches: 18. CDR3 length: 20 residues. Looked up from germline, CDR1 is KGHSH and CDR2 is LQKENI. The CDR3 is CASSPRLCRGPGGGSYEQYF. The CDR3 DNA is TGTGCCAGCTCACCACGCCTCTGTCGCGGCCCAGGGGGCGGGTCCTACGAGCAGTACTTC.

The V gene is TRBV6-5, the J gene TRBJ2-3, with D perhaps TRBD2 (6 bases). CDR3 length: 13 amino acids. Germline CDR1 reads MNHEY; CDR2 reads SVGAGI. The ends were cut back, 2 bases at V and 6 bases at J, with 9 bases in the middle. CDR3 protein: CASSYGGSDTQYF. CDR3 sequence (DNA): TGTGCCAGCAGTTACGGGGGGTCGGATACGCAGTATTTT.

The CDR3 reads CASSLGQALNTEAFF. CDR3 nucleotide sequence: TGTGCCAGCAGCTTGGGGCAGGCGTTGAACACTGAAGCTTTCTTT. V and J are TRBV5-4 and TRBJ1-1; D not certain. The CDR3 extends over 15 amino acids. Trimming pared 0 bases from V and 0 bases from J, leaving 9 bases between. Germline CDR1 is SGHNT and CDR2 is YYREEE (reference sequence).

The genes are TRBV27 and TRBJ2-7, with 7 bases fitting TRBD1. Germline CDR1 MNHEY, CDR2 SMNVEV (reference sequence). This CDR3 is built from 15 residues. The V gene end was trimmed by 2 bases and the J gene end by 3 bases; junction bases not matched to a gene: 7. The CDR3 region is CASSLAPGQDYEQYF. The CDR3 coding sequence is TGTGCCAGCAGTTTAGCTCCCGGACAGGACTACGAGCAGTACTTC.

The chain recombines TRBV23-1 with TRBJ2-7; 8 nucleotides line up with TRBD1. TRBV23-1 is an ORF, and what it does is uncertain. Losses at the gene ends were 0 bases for V and 7 bases for J; bases not matched to a gene: 8. The CDR3 covers 15 residues. DNA for the CDR3: TGCGCCAGCAGTCAATCTCAGGGGGCGCCTCGGGAGCAGTACTTC. It specifies CASSQSQGAPREQYF.

The chain joins TRBV7-9 to TRBJ1-4; a weak D match, TRBD1 (6 bases). This CDR3 contains 16 residues. Trimming cost V 5 bases and J 2 bases, with 15 bases left between them. Germline values: CDR1 SEHNR, CDR2 FQNEAQ (reference sequence). CDR3 DNA sequence: TGTGCCAGCAGCGCCCGTCCGGGGGGCACTAATGAAAAACTGTTTTTT. Its translation: CASSARPGGTNEKLFF.

The gene calls are TRBV29-1 and TRBJ1-1; D perhaps matches TRBD1 (5 bases). Germline V gene lookup returns CDR1 SQVTM and CDR2 ANQGSEA. This CDR3 is built from 12 residues. The ends were cut back, 4 bases at V and 4 bases at J, with 10 bases in the middle. The CDR3 coding sequence is TGCAGCGTTGGGAGGGGACGCACTGAAGCTTTCTTT. This gives the protein CSVGRGRTEAFF.